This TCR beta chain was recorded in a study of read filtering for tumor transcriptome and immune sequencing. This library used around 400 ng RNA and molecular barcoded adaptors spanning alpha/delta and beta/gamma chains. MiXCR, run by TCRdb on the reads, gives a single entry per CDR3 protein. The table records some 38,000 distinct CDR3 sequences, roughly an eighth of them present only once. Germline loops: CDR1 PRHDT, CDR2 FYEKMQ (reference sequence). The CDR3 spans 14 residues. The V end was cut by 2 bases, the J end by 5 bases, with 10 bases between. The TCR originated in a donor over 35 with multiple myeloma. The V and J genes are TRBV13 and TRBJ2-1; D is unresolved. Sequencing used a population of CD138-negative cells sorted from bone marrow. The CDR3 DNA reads TGTGCCAGCAGCTTAAAAGTCCTTAACAATGAGCAGTTCTTC. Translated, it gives CASSLKVLNNEQFF.